Listed below are T cell receptor beta chains from one sample, sequenced in a study of Ad26.COV2.S vaccination and SARS-CoV-2 variants. Some clones are missing from TCRdb's copy, which holds only in-frame ones; the method was immunoSEQ multiplex PCR. Found here are about 240,000 clones, around nine tenths of them singletons; the top ten hold roughly 10%. The material sequenced was peripheral blood, taken in a trial of Ad26.COV2.S vaccine versus placebo. The receptors come from a person between 18 and 65 years old who received the Ad26.COV2.S COVID-19 vaccine or a placebo. Each CDR3 is given with its conserved first and last residue. Fields, in order: J gene, clone size, D gene, V gene, CDR3 protein, CDR3 DNA. D genes are given only for firm matches. Size is omitted from some rows. Given values are once, few, many or a class for expanded clones.

j_gene: TRBJ1-2
abundance: once
d_gene: NA
v_gene: TRBV19
CDR3aa: CASSGTGSYGYTF
CDR3nt: TGTGCCAGTAGCGGAACGGGGTCCTATGGCTACACCTTC

j_gene: TRBJ1-5
abundance: NA
d_gene: NA
v_gene: TRBV19
CDR3aa: CASRNDRTFDQPQHF
CDR3nt: TGTGCCAGCAGAAACGACAGGACATTTGATCAGCCCCAGCATTTT

j_gene: TRBJ1-2
abundance: NA
d_gene: NA
v_gene: TRBV4-2
CDR3aa: CASRKAGDYGYTF
CDR3nt: TGTGCCAGCCGGAAGGCAGGGGATTATGGCTACACCTTC

j_gene: TRBJ1-1
abundance: few
d_gene: NA
v_gene: TRBV5-1
CDR3aa: CASSLEGDEAFF
CDR3nt: TGCGCCAGCAGCTTGGAAGGCGATGAAGCTTTCTTT

j_gene: TRBJ2-7
abundance: NA
d_gene: TRBD2
v_gene: TRBV7-9
CDR3aa: CASSRTSGSYEQYF
CDR3nt: TGTGCCAGCAGTCGGACTAGCGGGAGCTACGAGCAGTACTTC

j_gene: TRBJ2-3
abundance: NA
d_gene: TRBD1
v_gene: TRBV5-4
CDR3aa: CASSLELVQGRRTQYF
CDR3nt: TGTGCCAGCAGCTTGGAGCTGGTACAGGGGCGGCGTACGCAGTATTTT

j_gene: TRBJ2-1
abundance: once
d_gene: NA
v_gene: TRBV30
CDR3aa: CAWSGLSLGNEQFF
CDR3nt: TGTGCCTGGAGTGGACTTTCTTTGGGCAATGAGCAGTTCTTC

j_gene: TRBJ2-7
abundance: NA
d_gene: NA
v_gene: TRBV19
CDR3aa: CASRTAAGSYEQYF
CDR3nt: TGTGCCAGTAGGACGGCGGCCGGCTCCTACGAGCAGTACTTC

j_gene: TRBJ2-2
abundance: NA
d_gene: TRBD2
v_gene: TRBV5-5
CDR3aa: CASWGGVFGGELFF
CDR3nt: TGTGCCAGCTGGGGAGGGGTATTCGGTGGGGAGCTGTTTTTT

j_gene: TRBJ2-3
abundance: NA
d_gene: NA
v_gene: TRBV25-1
CDR3aa: CASRGSPSWGTDTQYF
CDR3nt: TGTGCCAGCCGTGGATCACCGTCATGGGGGACAGATACGCAGTATTTT

j_gene: TRBJ1-2
abundance: NA
d_gene: NA
v_gene: TRBV28
CDR3aa: CASSLIGGNYGYTF
CDR3nt: TGTGCCAGCAGTTTAATTGGGGGGAACTATGGCTACACCTTC

j_gene: TRBJ2-3
abundance: NA
d_gene: NA
v_gene: TRBV5-6
CDR3aa: CASSLGGSPDTQYF
CDR3nt: TGTGCCAGCAGCTTGGGCGGCAGCCCAGATACGCAGTATTTT

j_gene: TRBJ2-1
abundance: NA
d_gene: TRBD2
v_gene: TRBV7-2
CDR3aa: CASSSKGLAGTYNEQFF
CDR3nt: TGTGCCAGCAGTTCAAAGGGGCTAGCGGGGACCTACAATGAGCAGTTCTTC

j_gene: TRBJ1-1
abundance: NA
d_gene: TRBD1
v_gene: TRBV6-5
CDR3aa: CASRSGGGTEAFF
CDR3nt: TGTGCCAGCAGATCAGGGGGAGGTACTGAAGCTTTCTTT

j_gene: TRBJ2-7
abundance: NA
d_gene: NA
v_gene: TRBV15
CDR3aa: CATSSPSNPYEQYF
CDR3nt: TGTGCCACCAGCAGCCCAAGCAACCCCTACGAGCAGTACTTC

j_gene: TRBJ2-2
abundance: NA
d_gene: NA
v_gene: TRBV7-2
CDR3aa: CASSPLDGFSGELFF
CDR3nt: TGTGCCAGCAGCCCTTTAGACGGATTCTCCGGGGAGCTGTTTTTT

j_gene: TRBJ2-5
abundance: NA
d_gene: NA
v_gene: TRBV18
CDR3aa: CASSPREETQYF
CDR3nt: TGTGCCAGCTCACCACGAGAGGAGACCCAGTACTTC

j_gene: TRBJ1-1
abundance: NA
d_gene: NA
v_gene: TRBV7-9
CDR3aa: CASSLPSTGQTEAFF
CDR3nt: TGTGCCAGCAGCTTACCGTCGACCGGACAGACTGAAGCTTTCTTT

j_gene: TRBJ1-2
abundance: NA
d_gene: TRBD1
v_gene: TRBV2
CDR3aa: CASKADRALNYGYTF
CDR3nt: TGTGCCAGCAAAGCGGACAGGGCCTTGAACTATGGCTACACCTTC

j_gene: TRBJ2-7
abundance: NA
d_gene: NA
v_gene: TRBV10-3
CDR3aa: CAIRAGPSSYEQYF
CDR3nt: TGTGCCATCAGAGCGGGTCCGAGCTCCTACGAGCAGTACTTC

j_gene: TRBJ2-7
abundance: once
d_gene: TRBD1
v_gene: TRBV19
CDR3aa: CASSDPGGKGYEQYF
CDR3nt: TGTGCCAGTAGTGATCCAGGGGGTAAGGGCTACGAGCAGTACTTC

j_gene: TRBJ1-6
abundance: NA
d_gene: NA
v_gene: TRBV10-3
CDR3aa: CAIAGTGNSPLHF
CDR3nt: TGTGCCATCGCCGGGACGGGGAATTCACCCCTCCACTTT

j_gene: TRBJ2-1
abundance: NA
d_gene: NA
v_gene: TRBV18
CDR3aa: CASSPLEGNRYNEQFF
CDR3nt: TGTGCCAGCTCACCACTTGAGGGGAATAGGTACAATGAGCAGTTCTTC

j_gene: TRBJ1-5
abundance: NA
d_gene: TRBD1
v_gene: TRBV6-5
CDR3aa: CASSSGTVSNQPQHF
CDR3nt: TGTGCCAGCAGCAGCGGGACAGTTAGCAATCAGCCCCAGCATTTT

j_gene: TRBJ1-1
abundance: NA
d_gene: NA
v_gene: TRBV12-3/TRBV12-4
CDR3aa: CASTVDRNTEAFF
CDR3nt: TGTGCCAGCACCGTGGACAGGAACACTGAAGCTTTCTTT

j_gene: TRBJ2-2
abundance: NA
d_gene: TRBD2
v_gene: TRBV15
CDR3aa: CATSRDSVSGITGELFF
CDR3nt: TGTGCCACCAGCAGAGATAGCGTTAGCGGGATCACCGGGGAGCTGTTTTTT

j_gene: TRBJ1-1
abundance: NA
d_gene: NA
v_gene: TRBV19
CDR3aa: CASSKAKGGTEAFF
CDR3nt: TGTGCCAGTAGTAAAGCCAAGGGGGGCACTGAAGCTTTCTTT

j_gene: TRBJ1-3
abundance: NA
d_gene: NA
v_gene: TRBV7-9
CDR3aa: CASSLAGTSGNTIYF
CDR3nt: TGTGCCAGCAGCTTGGCAGGGACCTCAGGAAACACCATATATTTT

j_gene: TRBJ1-2
abundance: NA
d_gene: TRBD1
v_gene: TRBV29-1
CDR3aa: CSVGRDRGYGYTF
CDR3nt: TGCAGCGTGGGACGGGACAGGGGGTATGGCTACACCTTC

j_gene: TRBJ2-2
abundance: NA
d_gene: NA
v_gene: TRBV9
CDR3aa: CASSVVAGNTGELFF
CDR3nt: TGTGCCAGCAGCGTAGTCGCGGGGAACACCGGGGAGCTGTTTTTT

j_gene: TRBJ1-5
abundance: few
d_gene: TRBD1
v_gene: TRBV19
CDR3aa: CASRTTGTDSNQPQHF
CDR3nt: TGTGCCAGTAGAACCACCGGGACAGATAGCAATCAGCCCCAGCATTTT

j_gene: TRBJ2-1
abundance: NA
d_gene: NA
v_gene: TRBV5-6
CDR3aa: CASSLLAAYNEQFF
CDR3nt: TGTGCCAGCAGCCTACTAGCTGCCTACAATGAGCAGTTCTTC

j_gene: TRBJ2-1
abundance: NA
d_gene: TRBD2
v_gene: TRBV5-1
CDR3aa: CASSSLSSGNYNEQFF
CDR3nt: TGCGCCAGCAGCTCGCTATCTAGCGGAAACTACAATGAGCAGTTCTTC

j_gene: TRBJ1-3
abundance: NA
d_gene: NA
v_gene: TRBV5-1
CDR3aa: CASSLGQWTGNTIYF
CDR3nt: TGCGCCAGCAGCTTGGGACAGTGGACCGGAAACACCATATATTTT

j_gene: TRBJ1-6
abundance: few
d_gene: NA
v_gene: TRBV7-9
CDR3aa: CASSLEGGSVSPLHF
CDR3nt: TGTGCCAGCAGCTTAGAGGGGGGGTCGGTTTCACCCCTCCACTTT

j_gene: TRBJ1-5
abundance: once
d_gene: NA
v_gene: TRBV3-1/TRBV3-2
CDR3aa: CASSPWGNQPQHF
CDR3nt: TGTGCCAGCAGCCCCTGGGGCAATCAGCCCCAGCATTTT

j_gene: TRBJ2-1
abundance: NA
d_gene: NA
v_gene: TRBV5-1
CDR3aa: CASSRDRGADEQFF
CDR3nt: TGCGCCAGCAGCCGAGATCGGGGGGCGGATGAGCAGTTCTTC

j_gene: TRBJ2-7
abundance: NA
d_gene: TRBD2
v_gene: TRBV7-8
CDR3aa: CASSRLTGTSGAEQYF
CDR3nt: TGTGCCAGCAGCCGCTTGACCGGGACCAGCGGGGCCGAGCAGTACTTC

j_gene: TRBJ2-2
abundance: NA
d_gene: TRBD1
v_gene: TRBV30
CDR3aa: CAWDRGLSGELFF
CDR3nt: TGTGCCTGGGACAGGGGGCTCAGCGGGGAGCTGTTTTTT

j_gene: TRBJ1-3
abundance: NA
d_gene: TRBD1
v_gene: TRBV25-1
CDR3aa: CASSVGTGSNSGNTIYF
CDR3nt: TGTGCCAGCAGTGTTGGGACAGGGTCAAACTCTGGAAACACCATATATTTT

j_gene: TRBJ2-1
abundance: NA
d_gene: TRBD2
v_gene: TRBV28
CDR3aa: CASSLISGYNNEQFF
CDR3nt: TGTGCCAGCAGTTTAATTAGCGGGTACAACAATGAGCAGTTCTTC

j_gene: TRBJ2-1
abundance: once
d_gene: TRBD2
v_gene: TRBV28
CDR3aa: CASRFPTSGGNNEQFF
CDR3nt: TGTGCCAGCAGATTCCCGACTAGCGGGGGAAACAATGAGCAGTTCTTC

j_gene: TRBJ1-6
abundance: NA
d_gene: NA
v_gene: TRBV23-1
CDR3aa: CARGVVGLYSPLHF
CDR3nt: TGCGCCAGAGGGGTAGTAGGGTTGTATTCACCCCTCCACTTT

j_gene: TRBJ2-3
abundance: NA
d_gene: NA
v_gene: TRBV5-1
CDR3aa: CASSLAGGKDTQYF
CDR3nt: TGCGCCAGCAGCTTGGCCGGCGGGAAAGATACGCAGTATTTT

j_gene: TRBJ1-3
abundance: NA
d_gene: NA
v_gene: TRBV28
CDR3aa: CASSFVGDSGNTIYF
CDR3nt: TGTGCCAGCAGTTTTGTCGGCGACTCTGGAAACACCATATATTTT

j_gene: TRBJ2-7
abundance: NA
d_gene: NA
v_gene: TRBV19
CDR3aa: CASSIGYEQYF
CDR3nt: TGTGCCAGTAGTATCGGCTACGAGCAGTACTTC

j_gene: TRBJ2-5
abundance: NA
d_gene: NA
v_gene: TRBV11-2
CDR3aa: CASSLMGGTQYF
CDR3nt: TGTGCCAGCAGCTTAATGGGGGGGACCCAGTACTTC

j_gene: TRBJ1-1
abundance: NA
d_gene: NA
v_gene: TRBV6-2/TRBV6-3
CDR3aa: CASSYVKGQTEAFF
CDR3nt: TGTGCCAGCAGTTACGTGAAGGGTCAGACTGAAGCTTTCTTT

j_gene: TRBJ2-1
abundance: NA
d_gene: TRBD2
v_gene: TRBV5-5
CDR3aa: CASSSGGTSGLNEQFF
CDR3nt: TGTGCCAGCAGCTCGGGGGGGACTAGCGGGCTCAATGAGCAGTTCTTC

j_gene: TRBJ2-2
abundance: NA
d_gene: NA
v_gene: TRBV11-3
CDR3aa: CASSTQGVGGNTGELFF
CDR3nt: TGTGCCAGCAGCACCCAGGGAGTGGGGGGGAACACCGGGGAGCTGTTTTTT

j_gene: TRBJ2-7
abundance: NA
d_gene: TRBD2
v_gene: TRBV4-2
CDR3aa: CASSQDPGLAGDEQYF
CDR3nt: TGTGCCAGCAGCCAAGATCCCGGACTAGCGGGGGACGAGCAGTACTTC

j_gene: TRBJ2-2
abundance: NA
d_gene: TRBD1
v_gene: TRBV18
CDR3aa: CASSPSTGANGELFF
CDR3nt: TGTGCCAGCTCACCATCCACAGGGGCGAACGGGGAGCTGTTTTTT

j_gene: TRBJ2-6
abundance: NA
d_gene: TRBD1
v_gene: TRBV6-4
CDR3aa: CASSDGDSSGANVLTF
CDR3nt: TGTGCCAGCAGTGACGGGGACAGTAGCGGGGCCAACGTCCTGACTTTC

j_gene: TRBJ2-7
abundance: NA
d_gene: NA
v_gene: TRBV27
CDR3aa: CASSLGLNYEQYF
CDR3nt: TGTGCCAGCAGTTTGGGACTGAACTACGAGCAGTACTTC

j_gene: TRBJ2-1
abundance: NA
d_gene: TRBD2
v_gene: TRBV6-1
CDR3aa: CASSEAHLAGGHNNEQFF
CDR3nt: TGTGCCAGCAGTGAAGCGCATCTAGCGGGGGGGCACAACAATGAGCAGTTCTTC

j_gene: TRBJ2-5
abundance: NA
d_gene: TRBD2
v_gene: TRBV7-2
CDR3aa: CASSKGGLAVRETQYF
CDR3nt: TGTGCCAGCAGCAAGGGGGGACTAGCGGTACGGGAGACCCAGTACTTC

j_gene: TRBJ1-2
abundance: NA
d_gene: TRBD1
v_gene: TRBV2
CDR3aa: CASSMAGGLYGYTF
CDR3nt: TGTGCCAGCAGTATGGCAGGGGGCTTATATGGCTACACCTTC

j_gene: TRBJ2-3
abundance: NA
d_gene: NA
v_gene: TRBV9
CDR3aa: CASSVLPGTDTQYF
CDR3nt: TGTGCCAGCAGCGTGCTACCGGGCACAGATACGCAGTATTTT